A selection of T cell receptor beta chains follows, all from one sample in a study of shared clonotypes between healthy human individuals. Here immunoSEQ multiplex PCR was the method, and the copy in TCRdb shows in-frame clones only, minus some. The data show 2.3 million or so clones, approximately 93% seen once. The specimen was naive CD4+ T cells from PBMCs. The source of these receptors is a man younger than 35 in good health. Some clones in this sample may be carry-over from other donors' samples. Both conserved end residues are part of each CDR3. D genes are given only for firm matches. Size is stated for part of the rows, as once, few or many counts, or as a class when the clone is expanded.

CASSVGQGASYNEQFF,TGTGCCAGCAGCGTAGGGCAGGGGGCGTCTTACAATGAGCAGTTCTTC,TRBV9,TRBJ2-1,-,TRBD1
CASVLPGTGPRQHREQFF,TGTGCCAGCGTCCTCCCCGGGACAGGGCCTCGACAACACCGTGAGCAGTTCTTC,TRBV21-1,TRBJ2-1,-,-
CASSRLTGMTSYEQYF,TGTGCCAGCAGTCGCCTAACAGGGATGACCTCCTACGAGCAGTACTTC,TRBV6-6,TRBJ2-7,-,-
CASSHGLWEKLFF,TGCGCCAGCAGCCACGGCCTTTGGGAAAAACTGTTTTTT,TRBV4-3,TRBJ1-4,-,-
CASGGTGGLDTQYF,TGTGCCAGTGGAGGGACAGGGGGCTTAGATACGCAGTATTTT,TRBV19,TRBJ2-3,-,TRBD1
CAWRGGREDTQYF,TGTGCCTGGAGGGGCGGGAGGGAAGATACGCAGTATTTT,TRBV30,TRBJ2-3,-,TRBD2
CASSLFGGWASGENTGELFF,TGTGCCAGCAGCTTGTTCGGGGGCTGGGCTAGCGGGGAGAACACCGGGGAGCTGTTTTTT,TRBV5-4,TRBJ2-2,-,TRBD2
CAWSGGSGANVLTF,TGTGCCTGGAGTGGTGGCTCTGGGGCCAACGTCCTGACTTTC,TRBV30,TRBJ2-6,-,-
CASSRTSGIPDEQFF,TGTGCCAGCAGTCGGACTAGCGGGATACCGGATGAGCAGTTCTTC,TRBV2,TRBJ2-1,-,TRBD2
CASSLDGSRRYGYTF,TGTGCCAGCAGCTTAGATGGGTCACGGCGCTATGGCTACACCTTC,TRBV11-2,TRBJ1-2,-,-
CASGLAGRDTQYF,TGTGCTAGTGGTTTGGCCGGGAGAGATACGCAGTATTTT,TRBV12-5,TRBJ2-3,once,-
CASSPVTANYGYTF,TGTGCCAGCAGCCCTGTGACAGCTAACTATGGCTACACCTTC,TRBV11-2,TRBJ1-2,once,-
CASSPGLTNEQYF,TGTGCCAGCAGCCCGGGACTAACGAACGAGCAGTACTTC,TRBV9,TRBJ2-7,once,TRBD2
CASSRDQQETQYF,TGTGCCAGCTCACGAGACCAGCAAGAGACCCAGTACTTC,TRBV18,TRBJ2-5,-,-
CASSYDRAPEAQHF,TGTGCCAGCAGCTATGACAGGGCCCCGGAGGCCCAGCATTTT,TRBV7-8,TRBJ1-5,-,TRBD1
CASSQKQGNEQFF,TGTGCCAGCAGCCAAAAACAGGGGAATGAGCAGTTCTTC,TRBV14,TRBJ2-1,-,TRBD1
CASSLQGDQPQHF,TGTGCCAGCAGTTTACAGGGGGATCAGCCCCAGCATTTT,TRBV6-5,TRBJ1-5,-,TRBD1